This T cell receptor (beta chain) was identified in a study of T cell responses to AZD1222 COVID-19 vaccine. Study-wide findings and caveats: The breadth and depth of Spike-specific TCRs increased once two AZD1222 doses had been given. Every sample of the repertoires postdated the peak T cell response. Reportedly, nearly half the spike-specific TCRs target unmutated variant regions.

In the case of this clone: What it binds is unknown.

The CDR3 has 14 amino acids. The V end lost 2 bases, the J end lost 8 bases, and 15 bases lay between the germline ends. The germline V gene has CDR1 MNHEY and CDR2 SMNVEV (reference sequence). TCRdb's copy holds only in-frame clones and misses some; the assay was immunoSEQ multiplex PCR. The table lists around 170,000 clones, roughly 91% of them singletons. The V and J genes are TRBV27 and TRBJ1-1; D gene ambiguous. This sequence was found in an adult in good health. The material sequenced was peripheral blood, taken on day 0 of AZD1222 vaccination. In DNA form, the CDR3 reads TGTGCCAGCAGTTTAACCGAAACCCCATTAGAAGCTTTCTTT. It codes for CASSLTETPLEAFF.